The 3 T cell receptor beta chains listed next were all sequenced from one sample in a study of T-cell reconstitution after alpha-beta-depleted transplantation in children. During its preparation, the TCRbeta library received unique molecular identifiers. TCRdb analysed the PCR reads with MiXCR anew, one entry per CDR3 protein. The repertoire includes 490,000 or so distinct CDR3 sequences, around 13% of them detected once, and more than 5.5% sits in the top ten. This material consisted of PBMCs from the stem cell graft donor, taken from the stem cell graft. The receptor source for this set is a human donor who donated a stem cell graft to a child with combined immunodeficiency.

The V gene is TRBV4-3, the J gene TRBJ2-1, with TRBD2 matching over 9 bases. This CDR3 region has 16 residues. Trimming cost V 0 bases and J 3 bases; bases outside gene matches: 3. CDR1 is LGHNA and CDR2 is YSLEER in the germline V gene. As DNA, the CDR3 is TGCGCCAGCAGCCAAGACCAGCGGGGGGTCTACAATGAGCAGTTCTTC. This codes for CASSQDQRGVYNEQFF.

This clonotype has more than one count but fewer than ten. V and J are TRBV7-6 and TRBJ1-6; the D gene is possibly TRBD1 (5 bases). This CDR3 is built from 15 residues. The V gene lost 4 bases and the J gene lost 6 bases, with 13 bases spanning the gap. The germline V gene encodes CDR1 SGHVS and CDR2 FNYEAQ. CDR3 residues: CASSSLGTSNSPLHF. The CDR3 DNA reads TGTGCCAGCAGCTCCCTCGGGACGAGTAATTCACCCCTCCACTTT. Full variable domain (remainder filled in from reference TRBV7-6 and TRBJ1-6): GAGVSQSPRYKVTKRGQDVALRCDPISGHVSLYWYRQALGQGPEFLTYFNYEAQQDKSGLPNDRFSAERPEGSISTLTIQRTEQRDSAMYRCASSSLGTSNSPLHFGNGTRLTVT.

The sample holds many counts of this clonotype. The J gene is TRBJ2-7, the V gene TRBV6-1; D is ambiguous. The CDR3 contains 14 residues. The V gene's germline CDR1 is MNHNS and CDR2 SASEGT. With 3 bases removed from V and 2 bases from J, the gap between germline ends came to 11 bases. This CDR3 is CASSESTRTYEQYF. The CDR3 DNA follows: TGTGCCAGCAGTGAGTCGACACGGACCTACGAGCAGTACTTC.